This passage covers 9 T cell receptor beta chains from one sample sequenced in a study of T cell clusters in autoimmune cytopenias. TRB rearrangements were amplified by touch-down multiplex PCR with mixed TRB-A/B primers. TCRdb reanalyzed the multiplex PCR reads and collapses them to one entry per CDR3 protein, without DNA. The table for this sample gives about 10,000 distinct CDR3 sequences. TRB was amplified from roughly 250 ng of peripheral blood genomic DNA per sample. Specimen: peripheral blood. These receptors all come from a human donor with an autoimmune cytopenia or autoimmune hepatitis (not recorded which).

The chain couples TRBV7-9 to TRBJ2-1. The CDR3 has 11 residues. Per germline, CDR1 SEHNR and CDR2 FQNEAQ (reference sequence). CDR3 residues: CASSYSLEQFF.

CDR3 amino acids: CASSEAQAYEQYF. The chain couples TRBV6-1 to TRBJ2-7. Germline values: CDR1 MNHNS, CDR2 SASEGT. The CDR3 is 13 residues long.

V usage is TRBV30 and J usage is TRBJ2-1. The CDR3 has 13 residues. Germline-derived CDR1 and CDR2 are GTSNPN and SVGIG (reference sequence). CDR3 sequence reads: CAWSPDRNNEQFF.

By frequency, this clonotype is medium-sized. V usage is TRBV7-6 and J usage is TRBJ2-1; the D gene TCRdb calls, TRBD1, cannot be checked with no DNA. Germline values: CDR1 SGHVS, CDR2 FNYEAQ. There are 15 residues in the CDR3. The CDR3 here is CASSLGGGLGNEQFF.

The chain has TRBV29-1 and TRBJ2-6; checking the TCRdb D call of TRBD1 is not possible without DNA. The length of the CDR3 is 16 residues. Germline V lookup: CDR1 SQVTM, CDR2 ANQGSEA. The chain's CDR3 is CSANRQGVSGANVLTF.

This sequence joins TRBV7-9 and TRBJ2-2; TCRdb designates TRBD2, a call that cannot be tested without DNA. CDR3 length equals 14 residues. CDR1 and CDR2 (germline): SEHNR, FQNEAQ (reference sequence). This CDR3 reads CASRRASNTGELFF.

The rearrangement uses TRBV18 and TRBJ2-5. The CDR3 is made up of 12 amino acids. CDR1 and CDR2 from the germline V gene are KGHSH and LQKENI. CDR3 residues: CASSYTQETQYF.

This clonotype registers medium-sized (0.01 to 0.1%) by frequency. The chain joins TRBV6-5 to TRBJ2-1; TCRdb outputs TRBD1, but without DNA this stays unchecked. The CDR3 consists of 14 residues. Germline CDR1 MNHEY, CDR2 SVGAGI. The CDR3 loop is CASSIQGASGEQFF.

In terms of frequency, this clonotype is medium-sized. The chain couples TRBV7-9 to TRBJ1-1; absent DNA, TCRdb's TRBD1 call cannot be checked. The CDR3 loop spans 13 amino acids. Germline values: CDR1 SEHNR, CDR2 FQNEAQ (reference sequence). Here the CDR3 reads CASSGSGGPEAFF.